This paragraph covers one TCR beta chain sequence. Its antigen remains unidentified. Naive CD8 cells lacked CD45RO, underwent positive selection for CCR7 and left out terminally differentiated effector memory CD45RA+ cells. Donors included only healthy HIV-negative adults lacking recent acute infections or vaccinations. These data belong to a study of shared clonotypes between healthy human individuals. Germline values: CDR1 MNHNS, CDR2 SASEGT. CDR3 length: 17 amino acids. The V and J ends lost 3 bases and 6 bases, in that order; junction bases with no gene match: 9. Here immunoSEQ multiplex PCR was the method, and the copy in TCRdb shows in-frame clones only, minus some. The sample records 1.5 million to 2.5 million clones, about 95% being singletons. General study results and limits: Naive subsets generally exceeded memory subsets in estimated richness. Against clonotypes common to all four donors, non-shared ones had lower generation probabilities.

This TCR was recovered from a man younger than 30 in good health. The sample consisted of naive CD8+ T cells sorted from blood. The genes are TRBV6-1 and TRBJ2-2; 11 bases align to TRBD2. The CDR3 is CASSDRLAGGRAGELFF. CDR3 nucleotides: TGTGCCAGCAGTGATCGTCTAGCGGGAGGACGCGCCGGGGAGCTGTTTTTT.